This T cell receptor beta chain was captured in a study of blood T cell repertoires in COVID-19. Study background: Acute-phase and convalescent COVID-19 samples originated in the United States, Italy and Spain. The analysed material was cDNA or gDNA that came from T cells, B-cell-depleted T cells, or PBMCs.

Source study methods: It was from reference gene primer amplification that nucleated cell counts were estimated. The repertoire was sequenced with immunoSEQ multiplex PCR; TCRdb's copy has only in-frame clones and lacks some. That table furnishes V, J and clone size, whereas the DNA furnished D and trimming. The data show some 74,000 clones, with approximately 91% seen just once and approximately 29% held by the top ten. A single count supports this clone. V trimming: 4 bases; J trimming: 1 base; junction bases outside the gene matches: 3. In germline, CDR1 is ENHRY, CDR2 SYGVKD. There are 16 residues in the CDR3.

Sequencing was carried out using peripheral blood. The chain employs TRBV10-3 and TRBJ2-2; 10 bases are a match to TRBD2. The TCR comes from a man between 45 and 60 years old with acute or convalescent COVID-19. CDR3 sequence: CAISASSGGNTGELFF. The CDR3 nucleotides are TGTGCCATCAGTGCATCTAGCGGGGGGAACACCGGGGAGCTGTTTTTT.